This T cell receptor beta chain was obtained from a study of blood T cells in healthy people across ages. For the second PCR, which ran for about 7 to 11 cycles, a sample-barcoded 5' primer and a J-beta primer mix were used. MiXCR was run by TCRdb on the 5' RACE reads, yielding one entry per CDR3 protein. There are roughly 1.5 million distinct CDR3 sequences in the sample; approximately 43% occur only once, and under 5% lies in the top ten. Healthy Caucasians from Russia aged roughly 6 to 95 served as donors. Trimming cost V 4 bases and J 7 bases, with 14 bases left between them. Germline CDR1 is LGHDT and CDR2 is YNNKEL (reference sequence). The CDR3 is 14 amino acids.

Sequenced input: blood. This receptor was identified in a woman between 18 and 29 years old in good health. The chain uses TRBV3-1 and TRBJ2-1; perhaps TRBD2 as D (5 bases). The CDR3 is CASSLPAPGNEQFF. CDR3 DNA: TGTGCCAGCAGCCTTCCGGCCCCGGGGAATGAGCAGTTCTTC.